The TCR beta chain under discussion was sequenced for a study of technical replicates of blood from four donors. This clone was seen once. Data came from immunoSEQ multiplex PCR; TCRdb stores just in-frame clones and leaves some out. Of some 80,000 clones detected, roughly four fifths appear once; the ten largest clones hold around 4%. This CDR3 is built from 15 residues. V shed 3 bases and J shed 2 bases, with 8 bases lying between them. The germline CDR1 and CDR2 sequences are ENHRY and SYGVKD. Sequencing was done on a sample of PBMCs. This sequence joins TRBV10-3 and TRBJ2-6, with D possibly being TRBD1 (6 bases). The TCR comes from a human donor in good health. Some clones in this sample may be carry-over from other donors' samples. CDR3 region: CAISEQGTGANVLTF. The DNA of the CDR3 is TGTGCCATCAGTGAACAGGGTACTGGGGCCAACGTCCTGACTTTC.